A few counts support the clone carrying this T cell receptor (beta chain). This entry is derived from a study of blood T cell repertoires in COVID-19. Study summary: The United States, Italy and Spain supplied acute and convalescent COVID-19 samples. Nucleic acid was either cDNA or gDNA, and it came from T cells, B-cell-depleted T cells, or PBMCs.

Generated by immunoSEQ multiplex PCR, the TCRdb table keeps only in-frame clones and is missing some. Of 110,000 or so clones in the sample, 84% were seen once. Germline V gene data show CDR1 as SGHDN and CDR2 as FVKESK. The CDR3 runs to 15 residues. V shed 4 bases, J shed 1 base, and the junction held 5 bases outside the gene matches. The chain employs TRBV14 and TRBJ1-2, with 8 positions matching TRBD1. Input material: peripheral blood. The clonotype was recovered from a woman in her thirties or forties with acute or convalescent COVID-19. This chain's CDR3 is CASSPGTGHNYGYTF. DNA of the CDR3: TGTGCCAGCAGCCCCGGGACAGGCCATAACTATGGCTACACCTTC.